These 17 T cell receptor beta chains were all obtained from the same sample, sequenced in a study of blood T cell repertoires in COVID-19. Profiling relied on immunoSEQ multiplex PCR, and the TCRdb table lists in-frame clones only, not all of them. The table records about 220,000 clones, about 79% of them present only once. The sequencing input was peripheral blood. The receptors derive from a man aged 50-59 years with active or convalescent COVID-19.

CDR3 nucleotide sequence: TGTGCCAGCAGTTTCCGGGGAGCTCCAACTAATGAAAAACTGTTTTTT. Residues: CASSFRGAPTNEKLFF. The genes are TRBV6-5 and TRBJ1-4; D ambiguous. Trimming removed 4 bases at V and 0 bases at J, with 12 bases between. Germline loops: CDR1 MNHEY, CDR2 SVGAGI. This CDR3 is 16 amino acids long.

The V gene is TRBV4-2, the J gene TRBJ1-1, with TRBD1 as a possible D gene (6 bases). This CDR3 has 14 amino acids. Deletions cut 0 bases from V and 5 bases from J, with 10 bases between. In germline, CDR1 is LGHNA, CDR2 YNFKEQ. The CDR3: CASSQEAGETEAFF. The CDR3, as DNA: TGTGCCAGCAGCCAAGAAGCAGGGGAGACTGAAGCTTTCTTT.

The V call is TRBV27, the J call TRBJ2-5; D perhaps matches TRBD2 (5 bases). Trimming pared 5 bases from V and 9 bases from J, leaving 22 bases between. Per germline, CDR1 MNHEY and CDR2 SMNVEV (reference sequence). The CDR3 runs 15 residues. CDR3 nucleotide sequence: TGTGCCAGCAGTCCCGGGGAACCGCGGTGGACGGCCCAGTACTTC. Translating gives CASSPGEPRWTAQYF.

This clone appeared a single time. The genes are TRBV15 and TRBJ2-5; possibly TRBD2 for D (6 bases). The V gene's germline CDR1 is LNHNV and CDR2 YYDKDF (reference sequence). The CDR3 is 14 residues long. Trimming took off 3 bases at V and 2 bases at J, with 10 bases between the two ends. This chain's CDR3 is CATSRGGRQETQYF. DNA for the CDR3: TGTGCCACCAGCAGGGGAGGCAGACAAGAGACCCAGTACTTC.

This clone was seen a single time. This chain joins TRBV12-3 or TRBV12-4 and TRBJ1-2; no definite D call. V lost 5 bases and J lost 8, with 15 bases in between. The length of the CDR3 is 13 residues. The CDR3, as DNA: TGTGCCAGCAGTCGACAAAACCCGGGGGGCTACACCTTC. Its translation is CASSRQNPGGYTF.

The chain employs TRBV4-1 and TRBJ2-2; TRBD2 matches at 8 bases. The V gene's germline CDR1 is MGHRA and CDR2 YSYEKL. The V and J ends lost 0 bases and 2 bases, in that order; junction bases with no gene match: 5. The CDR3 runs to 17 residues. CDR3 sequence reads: CASSQDIAGGNTGELFF. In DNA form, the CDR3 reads TGCGCCAGCAGCCAAGACATCGCGGGGGGAAACACCGGGGAGCTGTTTTTT.

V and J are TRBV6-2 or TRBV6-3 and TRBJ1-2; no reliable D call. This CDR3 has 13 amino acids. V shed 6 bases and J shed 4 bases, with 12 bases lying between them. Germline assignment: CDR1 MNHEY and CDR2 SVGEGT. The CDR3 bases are TGTGCCAGCAGCCCAGGCCGGGTCTATGGCTACACCTTC. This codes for CASSPGRVYGYTF.

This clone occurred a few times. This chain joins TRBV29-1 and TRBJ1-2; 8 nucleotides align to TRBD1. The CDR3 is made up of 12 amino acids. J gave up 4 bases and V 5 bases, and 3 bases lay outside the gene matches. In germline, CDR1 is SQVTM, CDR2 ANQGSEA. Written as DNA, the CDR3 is TGCAGCGTTCTTGACAGGGGCTATGGCTACACCTTC. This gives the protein CSVLDRGYGYTF.

CDR3 nucleotide sequence: TGCGCCAGCAGCCAAGACAGCCAGCGGAGGGGATTCTACAATGAGCAGTTCTTC. It codes for CASSQDSQRRGFYNEQFF. This chain uses TRBV4-3 with TRBJ2-1; tentative D call: TRBD2 (6 bases). CDR3 size: 18 residues. V was clipped by 0 bases and J by 3 bases, with 18 bases between them. The germline V gene has CDR1 LGHNA and CDR2 YSLEER.

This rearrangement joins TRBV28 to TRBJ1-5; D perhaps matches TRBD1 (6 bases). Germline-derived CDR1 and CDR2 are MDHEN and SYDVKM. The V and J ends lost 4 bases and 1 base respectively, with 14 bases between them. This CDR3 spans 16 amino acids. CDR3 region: CASSSLGGPSNQPQHF. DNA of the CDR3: TGTGCCAGCAGTTCCCTCGGGGGGCCAAGCAATCAGCCCCAGCATTTT.

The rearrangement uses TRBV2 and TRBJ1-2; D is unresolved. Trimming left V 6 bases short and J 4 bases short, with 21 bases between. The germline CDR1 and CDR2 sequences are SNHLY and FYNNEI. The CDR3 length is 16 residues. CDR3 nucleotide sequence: TGTGCCAGCAGCTCGCCAGAGGGCCCCGCGGTCTATGGCTACACCTTC. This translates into CASSSPEGPAVYGYTF. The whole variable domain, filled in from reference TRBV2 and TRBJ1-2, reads EPEVTQTPSHQVTQMGQEVILRCVPISNHLYFYWYRQILGQKVEFLVSFYNNEISEKSEIFDDQFSVERPDGSNFTLKIRSTKLEDSAMYFCASSSPEGPAVYGYTFGSGTRLTVV.

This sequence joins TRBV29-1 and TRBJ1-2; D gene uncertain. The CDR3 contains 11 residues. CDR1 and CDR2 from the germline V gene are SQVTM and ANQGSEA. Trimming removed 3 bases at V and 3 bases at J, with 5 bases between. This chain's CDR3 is CSVDEDYGYTF. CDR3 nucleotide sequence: TGCAGCGTTGATGAGGACTATGGCTACACCTTC.

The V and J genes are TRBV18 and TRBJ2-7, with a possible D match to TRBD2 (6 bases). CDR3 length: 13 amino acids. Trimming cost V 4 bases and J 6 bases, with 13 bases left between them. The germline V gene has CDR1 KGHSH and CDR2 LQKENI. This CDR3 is CASSHRDWGEQYF. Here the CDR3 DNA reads TGTGCCAGCTCACACCGGGACTGGGGCGAGCAGTACTTC.

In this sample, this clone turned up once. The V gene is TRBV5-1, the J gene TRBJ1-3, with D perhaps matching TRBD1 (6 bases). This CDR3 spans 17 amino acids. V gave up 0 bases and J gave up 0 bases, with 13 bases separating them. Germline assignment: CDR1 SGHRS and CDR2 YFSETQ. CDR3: CASSLGTRTVSGNTIYF. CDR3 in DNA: TGCGCCAGCAGCTTGGGGACGAGGACAGTCTCTGGAAACACCATATATTTT.

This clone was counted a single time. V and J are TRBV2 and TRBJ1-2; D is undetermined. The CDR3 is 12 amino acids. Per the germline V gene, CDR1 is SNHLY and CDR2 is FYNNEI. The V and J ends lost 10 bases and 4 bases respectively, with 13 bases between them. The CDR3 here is CATYGIRYGYTF. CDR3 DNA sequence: TGTGCCACTTACGGGATCCGCTATGGCTACACCTTC.

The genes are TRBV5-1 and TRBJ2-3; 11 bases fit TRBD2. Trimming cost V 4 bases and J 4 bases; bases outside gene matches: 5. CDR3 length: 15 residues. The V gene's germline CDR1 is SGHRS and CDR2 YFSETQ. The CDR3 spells CASSVAGGPADTQYF. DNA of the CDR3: TGCGCCAGCAGCGTAGCGGGGGGGCCGGCAGATACGCAGTATTTT.

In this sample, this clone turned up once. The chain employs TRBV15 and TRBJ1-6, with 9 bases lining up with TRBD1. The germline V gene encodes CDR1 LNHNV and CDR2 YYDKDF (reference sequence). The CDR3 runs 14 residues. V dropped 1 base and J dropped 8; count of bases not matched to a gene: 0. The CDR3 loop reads CATSRGDRDSPLHF. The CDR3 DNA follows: TGTGCCACCAGCAGAGGGGACAGGGATTCACCCCTCCACTTT. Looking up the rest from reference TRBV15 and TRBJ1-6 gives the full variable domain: DAMVIQNPRYQVTQFGKPVTLSCSQTLNHNVMYWYQQKSSQAPKLLFHYYDKDFNNEADTPDNFQSRRPNTSFCFLDIRSPGLGDTAMYLCATSRGDRDSPLHFGNGTRLTVT.